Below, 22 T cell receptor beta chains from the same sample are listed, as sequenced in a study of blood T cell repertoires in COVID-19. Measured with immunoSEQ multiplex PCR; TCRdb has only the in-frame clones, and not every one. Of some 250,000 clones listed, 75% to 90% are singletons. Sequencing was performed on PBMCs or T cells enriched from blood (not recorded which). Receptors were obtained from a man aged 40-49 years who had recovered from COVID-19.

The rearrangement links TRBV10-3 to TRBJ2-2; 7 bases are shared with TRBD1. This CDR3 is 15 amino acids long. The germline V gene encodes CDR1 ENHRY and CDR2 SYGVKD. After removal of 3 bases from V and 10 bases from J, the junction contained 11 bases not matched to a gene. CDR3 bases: TGTGCCATCAGTGATGGGGGACAGACTTCGGAGGAGCTGTTTTTT. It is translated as CAISDGGQTSEELFF.

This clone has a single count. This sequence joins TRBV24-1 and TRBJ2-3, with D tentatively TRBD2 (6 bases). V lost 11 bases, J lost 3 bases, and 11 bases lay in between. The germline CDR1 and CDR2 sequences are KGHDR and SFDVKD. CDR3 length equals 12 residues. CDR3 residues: CAIKGGTDTQYF. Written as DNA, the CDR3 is TGTGCCATCAAGGGAGGAACAGATACGCAGTATTTT.

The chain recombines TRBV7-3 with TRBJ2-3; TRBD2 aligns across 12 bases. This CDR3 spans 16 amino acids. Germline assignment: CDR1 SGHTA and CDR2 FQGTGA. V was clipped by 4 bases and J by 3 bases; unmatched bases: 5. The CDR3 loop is CASSSGLAGMTDTQYF. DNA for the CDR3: TGTGCCAGCAGCTCAGGACTAGCGGGAATGACAGATACGCAGTATTTT.

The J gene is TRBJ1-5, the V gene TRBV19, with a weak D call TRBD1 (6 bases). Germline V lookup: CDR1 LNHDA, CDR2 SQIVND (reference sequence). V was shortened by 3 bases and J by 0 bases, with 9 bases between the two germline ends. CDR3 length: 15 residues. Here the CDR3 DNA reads TGTGCCAGTAGTATCTGGACAGATAGCAATCAGCCCCAGCATTTT. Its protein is CASSIWTDSNQPQHF.

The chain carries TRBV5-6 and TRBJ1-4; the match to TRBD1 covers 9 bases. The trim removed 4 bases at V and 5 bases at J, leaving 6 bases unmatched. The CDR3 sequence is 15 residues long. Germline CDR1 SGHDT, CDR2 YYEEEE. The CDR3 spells CASSLTGQGNEKLFF. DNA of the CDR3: TGTGCCAGCAGCCTGACGGGACAGGGCAATGAAAAACTGTTTTTT.

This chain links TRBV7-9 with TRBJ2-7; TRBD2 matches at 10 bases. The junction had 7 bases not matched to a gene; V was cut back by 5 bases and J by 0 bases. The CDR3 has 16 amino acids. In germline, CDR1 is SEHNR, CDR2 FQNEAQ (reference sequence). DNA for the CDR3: TGTGCCAGCAGCGACCCTCTAGCGGGGGTCTCCTACGAGCAGTACTTC. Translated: CASSDPLAGVSYEQYF.

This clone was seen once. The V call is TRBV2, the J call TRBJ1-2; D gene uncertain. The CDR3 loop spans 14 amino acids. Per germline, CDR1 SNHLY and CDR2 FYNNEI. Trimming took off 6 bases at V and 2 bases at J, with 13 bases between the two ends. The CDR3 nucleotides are TGTGCCAGCAGGGACTCAGTTAGAAACTATGGCTACACCTTC. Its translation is CASRDSVRNYGYTF.

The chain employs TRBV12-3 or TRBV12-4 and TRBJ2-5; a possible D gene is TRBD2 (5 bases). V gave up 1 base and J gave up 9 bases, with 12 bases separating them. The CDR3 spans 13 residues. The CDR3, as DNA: TGTGCCAGCAGTTTAGGACGCTTCGGGGCCCAGTACTTC. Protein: CASSLGRFGAQYF.

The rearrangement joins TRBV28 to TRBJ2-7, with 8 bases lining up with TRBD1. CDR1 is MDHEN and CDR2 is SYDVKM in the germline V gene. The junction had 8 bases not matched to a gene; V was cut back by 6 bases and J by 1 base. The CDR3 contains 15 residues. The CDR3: CASRLGRQGSYEQYF. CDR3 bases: TGTGCCAGCAGGTTGGGGAGACAGGGGTCCTACGAGCAGTACTTC.

For the CDR3, the DNA is TGTGCCAGCAGCCAGGACAGTCCCCACACCGGGGAGCTGTTTTTT. Translating it yields CASSQDSPHTGELFF. The J gene is TRBJ2-2, the V gene TRBV7-3; D is possibly TRBD1 (6 bases). This CDR3 spans 15 amino acids. The V end lost 5 bases, the J end lost 3 bases, and 13 bases lay between the germline ends. Looked up from germline, CDR1 is SGHTA and CDR2 is FQGTGA.

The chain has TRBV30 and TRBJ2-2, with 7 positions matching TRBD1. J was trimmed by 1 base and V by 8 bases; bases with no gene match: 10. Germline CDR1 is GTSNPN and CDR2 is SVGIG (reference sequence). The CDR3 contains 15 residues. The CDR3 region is CAGQTGTVNTGELFF. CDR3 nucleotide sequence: TGTGCCGGACAAACCGGGACAGTGAACACCGGGGAGCTGTTTTTT.

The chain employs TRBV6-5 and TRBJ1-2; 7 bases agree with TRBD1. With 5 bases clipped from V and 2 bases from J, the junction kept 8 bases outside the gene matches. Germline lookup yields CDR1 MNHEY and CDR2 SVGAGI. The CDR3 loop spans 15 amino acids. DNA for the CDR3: TGTGCCAGCAGTACCTCGCCGACAGGGAACTATGGCTACACCTTC. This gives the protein CASSTSPTGNYGYTF.

CDR3 region: CASSFSGRAYEQYF. CDR3 bases: TGTGCCAGCAGTTTTAGCGGGAGGGCCTACGAGCAGTACTTC. The rearrangement links TRBV11-2 to TRBJ2-7; 11 positions agree with TRBD2. Trimming cost V 6 bases and J 2 bases; bases outside gene matches: 3. Germline-derived CDR1 and CDR2 are SGHAT and FQNNGV. The CDR3 extends over 14 amino acids.

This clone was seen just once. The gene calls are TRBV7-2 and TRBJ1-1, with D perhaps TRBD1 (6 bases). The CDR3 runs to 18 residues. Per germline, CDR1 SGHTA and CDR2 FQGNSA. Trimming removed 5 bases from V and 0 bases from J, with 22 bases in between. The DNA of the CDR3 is TGTGCCAGCAGCCCTCGTGGGGGGGCGAGCTTTTTGAACACTGAAGCTTTCTTT. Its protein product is CASSPRGGASFLNTEAFF.

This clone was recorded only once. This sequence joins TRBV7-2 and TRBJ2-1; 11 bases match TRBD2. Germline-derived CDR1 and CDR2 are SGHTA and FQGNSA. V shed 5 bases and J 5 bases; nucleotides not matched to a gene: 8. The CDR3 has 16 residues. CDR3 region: CASSGRLAGLNNEQFF. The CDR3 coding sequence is TGTGCCAGCAGCGGACGACTAGCGGGACTGAACAATGAGCAGTTCTTC.

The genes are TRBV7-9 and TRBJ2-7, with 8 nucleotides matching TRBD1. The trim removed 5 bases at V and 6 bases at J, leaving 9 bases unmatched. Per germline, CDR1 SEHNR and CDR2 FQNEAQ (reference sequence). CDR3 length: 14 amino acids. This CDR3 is CASSPRQGNAEQYF. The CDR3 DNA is TGTGCCAGCAGCCCCCGACAGGGGAATGCCGAGCAGTACTTC. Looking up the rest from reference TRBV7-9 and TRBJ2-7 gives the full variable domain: DTGVSQNPRHKITKRGQNVTFRCDPISEHNRLYWYRQTLGQGPEFLTYFQNEAQLEKSRLLSDRFSAERPKGSFSTLEIQRTEQGDSAMYLCASSPRQGNAEQYFGPGTRLTVT.

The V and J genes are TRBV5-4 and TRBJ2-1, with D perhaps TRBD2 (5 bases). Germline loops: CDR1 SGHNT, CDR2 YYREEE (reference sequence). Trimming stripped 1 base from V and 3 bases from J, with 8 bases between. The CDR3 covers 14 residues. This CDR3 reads CASSLSSHYNEQFF. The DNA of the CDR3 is TGTGCCAGCAGCTTGTCTAGCCACTACAATGAGCAGTTCTTC.

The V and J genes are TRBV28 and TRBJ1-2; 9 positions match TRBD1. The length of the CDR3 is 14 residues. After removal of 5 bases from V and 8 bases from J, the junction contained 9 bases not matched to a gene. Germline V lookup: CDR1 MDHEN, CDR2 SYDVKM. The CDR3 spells CASSPPGQGGGYTF. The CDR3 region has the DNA TGTGCCAGCAGTCCGCCGGGACAGGGCGGCGGCTACACCTTC.

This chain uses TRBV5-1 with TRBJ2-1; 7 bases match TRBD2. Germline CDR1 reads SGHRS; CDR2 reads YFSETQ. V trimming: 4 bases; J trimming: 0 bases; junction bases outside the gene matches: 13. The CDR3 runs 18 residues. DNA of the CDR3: TGCGCCAGCAGCCCAGATCCGGGACTAACGAGCTCCTACAATGAGCAGTTCTTC. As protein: CASSPDPGLTSSYNEQFF. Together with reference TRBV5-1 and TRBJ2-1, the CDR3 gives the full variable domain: KAGVTQTPRYLIKTRGQQVTLSCSPISGHRSVSWYQQTPGQGLQFLFEYFSETQRNKGNFPGRFSGRQFSNSRSEMNVSTLELGDSALYLCASSPDPGLTSSYNEQFFGPGTRLTVL.

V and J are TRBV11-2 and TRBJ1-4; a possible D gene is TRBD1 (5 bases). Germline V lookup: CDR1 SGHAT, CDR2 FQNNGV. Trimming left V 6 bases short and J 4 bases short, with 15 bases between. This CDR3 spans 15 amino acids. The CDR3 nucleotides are TGTGCCAGCAGGACCGGGACTCTCCTTAATGAAAAACTGTTTTTT. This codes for CASRTGTLLNEKLFF.

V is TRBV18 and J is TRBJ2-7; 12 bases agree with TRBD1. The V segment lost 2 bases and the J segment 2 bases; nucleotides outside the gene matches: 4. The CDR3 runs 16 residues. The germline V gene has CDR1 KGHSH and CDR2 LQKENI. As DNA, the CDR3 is TGTGCCAGCTCACCAAAGGGACAGGGGGCAGCCTACGAGCAGTACTTC. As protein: CASSPKGQGAAYEQYF.

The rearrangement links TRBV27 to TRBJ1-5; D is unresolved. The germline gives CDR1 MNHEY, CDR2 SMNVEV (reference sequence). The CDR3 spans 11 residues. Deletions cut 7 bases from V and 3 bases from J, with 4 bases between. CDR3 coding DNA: TGTGCCAGCACCTACAATCAGCCCCAGCATTTT. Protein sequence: CASTYNQPQHF.